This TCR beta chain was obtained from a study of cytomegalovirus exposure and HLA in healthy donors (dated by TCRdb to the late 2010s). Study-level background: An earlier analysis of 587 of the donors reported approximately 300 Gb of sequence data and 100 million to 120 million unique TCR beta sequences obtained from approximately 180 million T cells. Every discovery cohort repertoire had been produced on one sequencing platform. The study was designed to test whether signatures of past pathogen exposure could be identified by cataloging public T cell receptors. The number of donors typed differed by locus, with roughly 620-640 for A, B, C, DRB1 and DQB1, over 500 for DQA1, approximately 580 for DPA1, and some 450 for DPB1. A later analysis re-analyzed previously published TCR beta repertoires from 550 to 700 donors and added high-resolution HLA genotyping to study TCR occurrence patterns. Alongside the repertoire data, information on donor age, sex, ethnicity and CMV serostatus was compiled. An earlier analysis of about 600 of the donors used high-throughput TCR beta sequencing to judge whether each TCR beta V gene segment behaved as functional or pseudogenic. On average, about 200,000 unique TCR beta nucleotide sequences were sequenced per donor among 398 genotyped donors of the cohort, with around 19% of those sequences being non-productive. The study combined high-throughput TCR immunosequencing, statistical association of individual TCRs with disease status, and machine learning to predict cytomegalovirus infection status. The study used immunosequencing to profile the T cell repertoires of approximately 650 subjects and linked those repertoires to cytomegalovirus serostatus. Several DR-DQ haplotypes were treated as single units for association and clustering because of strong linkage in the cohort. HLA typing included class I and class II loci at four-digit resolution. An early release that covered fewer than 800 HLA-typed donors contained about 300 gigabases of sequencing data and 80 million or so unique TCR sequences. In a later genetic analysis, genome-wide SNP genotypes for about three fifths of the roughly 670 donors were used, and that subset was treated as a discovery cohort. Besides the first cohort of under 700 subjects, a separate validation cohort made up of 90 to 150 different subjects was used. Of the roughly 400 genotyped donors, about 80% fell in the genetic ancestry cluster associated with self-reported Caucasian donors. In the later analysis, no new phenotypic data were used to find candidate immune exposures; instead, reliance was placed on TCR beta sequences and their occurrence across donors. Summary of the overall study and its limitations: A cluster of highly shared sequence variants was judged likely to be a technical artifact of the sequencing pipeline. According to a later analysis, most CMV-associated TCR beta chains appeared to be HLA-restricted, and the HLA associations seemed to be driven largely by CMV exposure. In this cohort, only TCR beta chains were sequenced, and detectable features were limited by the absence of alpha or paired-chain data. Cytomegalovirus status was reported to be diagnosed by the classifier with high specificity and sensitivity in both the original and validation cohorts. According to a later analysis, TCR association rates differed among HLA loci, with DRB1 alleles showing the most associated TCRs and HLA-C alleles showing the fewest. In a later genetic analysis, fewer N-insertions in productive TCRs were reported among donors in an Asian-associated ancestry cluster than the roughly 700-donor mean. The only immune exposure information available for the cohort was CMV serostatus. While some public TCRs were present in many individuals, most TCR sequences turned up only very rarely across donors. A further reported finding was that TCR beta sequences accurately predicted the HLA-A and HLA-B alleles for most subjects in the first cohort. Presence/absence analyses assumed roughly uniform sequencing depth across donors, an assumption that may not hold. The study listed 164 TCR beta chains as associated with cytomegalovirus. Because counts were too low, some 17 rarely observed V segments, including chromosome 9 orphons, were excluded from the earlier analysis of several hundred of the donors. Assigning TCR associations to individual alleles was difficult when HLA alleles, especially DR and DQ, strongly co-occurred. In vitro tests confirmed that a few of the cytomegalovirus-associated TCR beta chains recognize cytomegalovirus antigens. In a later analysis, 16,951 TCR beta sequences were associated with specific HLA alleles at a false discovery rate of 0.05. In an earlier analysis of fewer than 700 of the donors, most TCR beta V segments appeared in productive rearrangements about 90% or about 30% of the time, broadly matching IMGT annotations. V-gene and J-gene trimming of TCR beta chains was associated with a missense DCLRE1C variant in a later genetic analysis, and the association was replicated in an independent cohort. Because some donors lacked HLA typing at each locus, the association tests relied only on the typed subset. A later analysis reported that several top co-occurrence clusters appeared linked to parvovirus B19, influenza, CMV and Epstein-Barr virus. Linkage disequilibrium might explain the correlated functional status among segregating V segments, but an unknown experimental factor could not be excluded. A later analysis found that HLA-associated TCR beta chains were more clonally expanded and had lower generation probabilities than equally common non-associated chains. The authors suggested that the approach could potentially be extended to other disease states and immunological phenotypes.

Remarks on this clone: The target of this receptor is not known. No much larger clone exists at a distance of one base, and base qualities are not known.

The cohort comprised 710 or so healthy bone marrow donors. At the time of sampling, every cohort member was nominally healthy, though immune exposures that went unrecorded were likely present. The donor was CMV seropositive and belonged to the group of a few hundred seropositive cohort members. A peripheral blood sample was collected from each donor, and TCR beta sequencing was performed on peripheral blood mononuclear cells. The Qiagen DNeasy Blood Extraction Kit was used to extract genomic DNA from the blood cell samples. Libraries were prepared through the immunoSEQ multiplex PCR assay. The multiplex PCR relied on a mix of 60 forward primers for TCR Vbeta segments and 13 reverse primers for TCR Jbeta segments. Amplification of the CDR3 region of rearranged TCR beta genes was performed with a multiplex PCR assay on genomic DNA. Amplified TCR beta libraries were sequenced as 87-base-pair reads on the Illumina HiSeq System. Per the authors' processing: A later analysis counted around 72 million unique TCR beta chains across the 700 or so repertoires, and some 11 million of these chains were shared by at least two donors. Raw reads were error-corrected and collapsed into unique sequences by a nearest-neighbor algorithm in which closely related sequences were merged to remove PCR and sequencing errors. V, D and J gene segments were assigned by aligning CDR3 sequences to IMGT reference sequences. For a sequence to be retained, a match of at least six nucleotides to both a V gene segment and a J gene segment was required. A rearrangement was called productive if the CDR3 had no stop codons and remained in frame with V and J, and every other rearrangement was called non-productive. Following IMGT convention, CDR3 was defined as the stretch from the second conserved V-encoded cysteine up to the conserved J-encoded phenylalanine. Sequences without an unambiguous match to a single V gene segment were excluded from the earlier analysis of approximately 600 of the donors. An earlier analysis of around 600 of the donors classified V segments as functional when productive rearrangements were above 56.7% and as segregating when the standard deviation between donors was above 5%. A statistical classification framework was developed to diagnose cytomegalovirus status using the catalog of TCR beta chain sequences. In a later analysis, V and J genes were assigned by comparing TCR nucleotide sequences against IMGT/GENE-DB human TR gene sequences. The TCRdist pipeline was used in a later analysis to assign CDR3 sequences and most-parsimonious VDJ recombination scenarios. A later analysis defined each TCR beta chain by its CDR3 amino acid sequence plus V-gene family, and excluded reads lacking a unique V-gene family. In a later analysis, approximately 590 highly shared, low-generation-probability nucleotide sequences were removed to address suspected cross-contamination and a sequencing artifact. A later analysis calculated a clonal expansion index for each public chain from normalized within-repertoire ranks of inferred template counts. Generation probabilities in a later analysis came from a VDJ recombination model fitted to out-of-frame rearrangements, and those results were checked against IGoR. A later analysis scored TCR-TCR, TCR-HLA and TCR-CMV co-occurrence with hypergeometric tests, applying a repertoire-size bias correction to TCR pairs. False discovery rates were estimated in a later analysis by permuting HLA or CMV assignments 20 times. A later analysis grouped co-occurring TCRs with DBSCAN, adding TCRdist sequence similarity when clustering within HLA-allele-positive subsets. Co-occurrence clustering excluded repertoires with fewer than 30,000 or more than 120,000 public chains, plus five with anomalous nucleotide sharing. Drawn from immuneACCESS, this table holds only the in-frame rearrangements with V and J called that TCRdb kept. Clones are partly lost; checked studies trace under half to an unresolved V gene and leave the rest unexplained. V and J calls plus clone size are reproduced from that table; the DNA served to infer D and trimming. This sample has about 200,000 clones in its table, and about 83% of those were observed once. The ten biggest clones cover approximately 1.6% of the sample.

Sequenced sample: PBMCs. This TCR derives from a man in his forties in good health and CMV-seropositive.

Here is the DNA: TGTGCCAGCAGCGCACGACTAGCGGGAGGCAATGAGCAGTTCTTC. Its protein product is CASSARLAGGNEQFF. The rearranged chain carries TRBV2 and TRBJ2-1, with 13 middle bases fitting TRBD2. CDR1 and CDR2 (SNHLY, FYNNEI) derive from the germline V gene. At the junction V is shortened by 6 bases and J by 6 bases; bases outside the gene matches: 5. Inclusive of the bounding cysteine and phenylalanine, the CDR3 is 15 residues long. The only DNA kept is the CDR3, 45 bases in frame from the first base.